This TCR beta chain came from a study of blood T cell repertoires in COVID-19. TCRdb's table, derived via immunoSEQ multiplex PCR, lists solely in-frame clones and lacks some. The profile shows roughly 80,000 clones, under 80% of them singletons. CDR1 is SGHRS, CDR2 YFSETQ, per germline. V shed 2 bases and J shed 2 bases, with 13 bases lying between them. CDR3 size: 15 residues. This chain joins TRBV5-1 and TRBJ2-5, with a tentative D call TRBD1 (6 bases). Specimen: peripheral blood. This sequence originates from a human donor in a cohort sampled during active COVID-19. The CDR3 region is CASSLMAGDQETQYF. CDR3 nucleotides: TGCGCCAGCAGCTTAATGGCAGGGGATCAAGAGACCCAGTACTTC.